This T cell receptor beta chain was observed in a study of control samples from healthy donors and cancer patients. The CDR3 loop spans 17 amino acids. Some clones are missing from TCRdb's copy, which holds only in-frame ones; the method was immunoSEQ multiplex PCR. Of some 200,000 clones listed, roughly 94% are singletons. The rearrangement uses TRBV21-1 and TRBJ2-7; TRBD2 reflects the table's D call only, with no check against the DNA. TRBV21-1 is assigned pseudogene status. The sample taken for sequencing was blood. This TCR derives from a man in his fifties or sixties in good health. CDR3 sequence reads: CASSKATASGGPHEQYV. DNA of the CDR3: TGTGCCAGCAGCAAAGCGACGGCTAGCGGGGGGCCCCACGAGCAGTACGTC.